This paragraph reports one TCR beta chain. After removal of 0 bases from V and 3 bases from J, the junction contained 9 bases not matched to a gene. There are 17 residues in the CDR3. Per germline, CDR1 SGHDN and CDR2 FVKESK. Seattle participants joined during active infection and were tracked over time. Original methodology: The authors estimated nucleated cell counts from reference gene primer amplification. Produced via immunoSEQ multiplex PCR; TCRdb's table is partial and in-frame only. Clone size and the V and J calls come from that table; the DNA yielded D and trimming. The data show about 170,000 clones, roughly 91% seen once. The data derive from a study of blood T cell repertoires in COVID-19. Study in general: Donors in the United States, Italy and Spain gave samples during acute or convalescent COVID-19. Sources were T cells, B-cell-depleted T cells, or PBMCs; the material itself was cDNA or gDNA.

This receptor was obtained from a man between 18 and 29 years old with COVID-19, enrolled during active disease. This sequence joins TRBV14 and TRBJ2-3; 7 nucleotides align to TRBD2. Sequencing was performed on peripheral blood. CDR3: CASSQDPLALGTDTQYF. The CDR3 bases are TGTGCCAGCAGCCAAGACCCACTAGCGCTGGGTACAGATACGCAGTATTTT.